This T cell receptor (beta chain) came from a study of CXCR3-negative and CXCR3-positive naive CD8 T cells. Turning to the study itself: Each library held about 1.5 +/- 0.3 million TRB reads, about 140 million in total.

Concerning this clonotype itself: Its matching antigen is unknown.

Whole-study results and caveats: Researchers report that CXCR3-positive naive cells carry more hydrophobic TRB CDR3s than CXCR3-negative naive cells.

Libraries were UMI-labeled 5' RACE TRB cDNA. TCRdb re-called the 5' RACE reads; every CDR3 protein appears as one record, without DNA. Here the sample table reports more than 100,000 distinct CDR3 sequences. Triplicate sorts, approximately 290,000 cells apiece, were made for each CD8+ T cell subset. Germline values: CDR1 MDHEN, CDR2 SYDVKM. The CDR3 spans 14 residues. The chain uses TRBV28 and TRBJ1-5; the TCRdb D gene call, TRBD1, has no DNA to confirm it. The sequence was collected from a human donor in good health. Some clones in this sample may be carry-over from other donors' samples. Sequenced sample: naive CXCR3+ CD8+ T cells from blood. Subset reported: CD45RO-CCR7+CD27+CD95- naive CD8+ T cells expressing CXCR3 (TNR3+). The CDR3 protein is CSSRGQGSNQPQHF.